This T cell receptor beta chain was sequenced during a study of cytomegalovirus exposure and HLA in healthy donors. For the study at large: The study's early data release held tens of millions of unique TCRs from HLA-typed donors.

Use of 60 Vbeta and 13 Jbeta primers characterized the PCR. Measured with immunoSEQ multiplex PCR; TCRdb has only the in-frame clones, and not every one. Its table lists approximately 120,000 clones. Looked up from germline, CDR1 is SGDLS and CDR2 is YYNGEE. The V gene lost 3 bases and the J gene lost 2 bases, with 18 bases spanning the gap. This CDR3 region has 16 residues. Donors in the study were healthy people who gave bone marrow. The chain couples TRBV9 to TRBJ2-7; TRBD2 is a possible D gene (6 bases). Sequencing used PBMCs. The source of this sequence is a young man in good health and CMV-seronegative. The CDR3 reads CASSAAGTEEPYEQYF. The CDR3 nucleotides are TGTGCCAGCAGCGCCGCGGGGACTGAAGAACCCTACGAGCAGTACTTC.